The rows below give T cell receptor beta chains drawn from one sample of a study of breast tumors, draining lymph nodes, adjacent tissues. TCRdb independently ran MiXCR on the multiplex PCR reads; one entry per CDR3 protein. This sample has around 130,000 distinct CDR3 sequences, with 20% to 25% found just once. Specimen: axillary lymph node tissue. The origin of the receptors is a female donor with breast cancer. Some clones in this sample may be carry-over from other donors' samples. Each CDR3 is given with its conserved first and last residue. Fields, in order: D gene, clone size, V gene, J gene, CDR3 protein, CDR3 DNA. The D gene is left open where the match is weak. Size is stated for part of the rows, as once, few or many counts, or as a class when the clone is expanded.

TRBD1,many,TRBV19,TRBJ1-4,CASSRQGPRFNEKLFF,TGTGCCAGTAGTCGACAGGGCCCAAGATTCAATGAAAAACTGTTTTTT
TRBD2,many,TRBV6-1,TRBJ2-1,CASSAGTSGRDEQFF,TGTGCCAGCAGTGCCGGGACTAGCGGGAGGGATGAGCAGTTCTTC
NA,many,TRBV20-1,TRBJ1-2,CSATSDSDGYTF,TGCAGTGCTACGTCGGACAGTGATGGCTACACCTTC
TRBD1,many,TRBV5-1,TRBJ1-4,CASSLEQGDEKLFF,TGCGCCAGCAGCTTGGAACAGGGGGATGAAAAACTGTTTTTT
NA,many,TRBV20-1,TRBJ2-5,CSAVGAGVDQETQYF,TGCAGTGCTGTCGGGGCCGGGGTGGACCAAGAGACCCAGTACTTC
TRBD2,many,TRBV10-3,TRBJ2-3,CAVSPLAGEWAGDTQYF,TGTGCCGTTTCCCCTCTAGCGGGAGAGTGGGCAGGAGATACGCAGTATTTT
NA,NA,TRBV12-3/TRBV12-4,TRBJ1-4,CASSLAGATDEKLFF,TGTGCCAGCAGTTTGGCCGGAGCAACTGATGAAAAACTGTTTTTT
TRBD1,many,TRBV5-1,TRBJ2-6,CASSSRQGSRSGANVLTF,TGCGCCAGCAGCTCTCGACAGGGTTCTCGCTCTGGGGCCAACGTCCTGACTTTC
NA,many,TRBV13,TRBJ1-2,CASSLRGGYNYGYTF,TGTGCCAGCAGCTTGAGAGGGGGTTATAACTATGGCTACACCTTC
NA,many,TRBV28,TRBJ1-2,CASSLKGNYGYTF,TGTGCCAGCAGTTTAAAGGGAAACTATGGCTACACCTTC
NA,NA,TRBV28,TRBJ2-1,CASSSYTRLQASSYNEQFF,TGTGCCAGCAGTTCTTATACCCGCCTACAGGCGAGCTCCTACAATGAGCAGTTCTTC
TRBD2,many,TRBV29-1,TRBJ2-3,CSVLAGTDTQYF,TGCAGCGTACTAGCGGGCACAGATACGCAGTATTTT
NA,many,TRBV27,TRBJ2-7,CASSLRPQGFYEQYF,TGTGCCAGCAGTTTACGTCCCCAGGGATTTTACGAGCAGTACTTC
NA,many,TRBV19,TRBJ2-1,CASSTGGGSSYNEQFF,TGTGCCAGTAGTACTGGGGGCGGGAGCTCCTACAATGAGCAGTTCTTC
TRBD2,many,TRBV29-1,TRBJ2-3,CSVESTSGSSTDTQYF,TGCAGCGTTGAATCGACTAGCGGGAGTAGTACAGATACGCAGTATTTT
TRBD2,few,TRBV6-2/TRBV6-3,TRBJ2-7,CASSSPAGGDEQYF,TGTGCCAGCAGTTCCCCTGCGGGAGGGGACGAGCAGTACTTC
TRBD2,many,TRBV10-1,TRBJ2-1,CASSREVAGGEQFF,TGCGCCAGCAGCCGCGAGGTAGCGGGAGGTGAGCAGTTCTTC
TRBD1,many,TRBV28,TRBJ1-6,CAIAGGQYNSPLHF,TGTGCCATCGCCGGGGGACAGTATAATTCACCCCTCCACTTT
NA,many,TRBV20-1,TRBJ2-7,CSAHLLQGYEQYF,TGCAGTGCCCACCTCCTGCAGGGCTACGAGCAGTACTTC
TRBD2,NA,TRBV7-9,TRBJ2-7,CASSQDGGGYYEQYF,TGTGCCAGCAGCCAAGATGGGGGGGGTTACTACGAGCAGTACTTC
NA,many,TRBV2,TRBJ2-3,CASKRRLEVQYTQYF,TGTGCCAGCAAGAGAAGACTGGAGGTGCAATATACGCAGTATTTT
NA,many,TRBV19,TRBJ2-7,CASSSASGDYEQYF,TGTGCCAGTAGTTCCGCCAGCGGAGATTACGAGCAGTACTTC
TRBD2,many,TRBV14,TRBJ2-7,CASSQGATSGSYEQYF,TGTGCCAGCAGCCAAGGTGCGACTAGCGGTTCCTACGAGCAGTACTTC
TRBD2,NA,TRBV5-4,TRBJ2-2,CASSARTSGSSGELFF,TGTGCCAGCAGCGCTAGGACTAGCGGGAGTTCCGGGGAGCTGTTTTTT
TRBD2,many,TRBV20-1,TRBJ2-3,CSADWASGRGDTQYF,TGCAGTGCTGATTGGGCTAGCGGGAGAGGAGATACGCAGTATTTT
TRBD1,many,TRBV20-1,TRBJ2-1,CSARRDSYNEQFF,TGCAGTGCTAGACGGGACAGCTACAATGAGCAGTTCTTC
NA,many,TRBV2,TRBJ2-1,CASSERDTLSSYNEQFF,TGTGCCAGCAGTGAAAGGGACACTTTGAGCTCCTACAATGAGCAGTTCTTC
NA,many,TRBV4-1,TRBJ1-5,CASSQEPMGGVNQPQHF,TGCGCCAGCAGCCAAGAGCCTATGGGAGGCGTCAATCAGCCCCAGCATTTT
NA,many,TRBV12-3/TRBV12-4,TRBJ2-1,CASSLSRGNNEQFF,TGTGCCAGCAGTTTGAGTCGGGGGAACAATGAGCAGTTCTTC
NA,NA,TRBV4-1,TRBJ1-6,CASNLRDWGLLNSPLHF,TGCGCCAGCAACCTCCGGGACTGGGGGCTGCTGAATTCACCCCTCCACTTT
NA,NA,TRBV2,TRBJ2-7,CASSEEGYEQCF,TGTGCCAGCAGTGAAGAGGGCTACGAGCAGTGCTTC
TRBD1,NA,TRBV27,TRBJ2-1,CASSLESPDRSRGSVYNEQFF,TGTGCCAGCAGTTTAGAGTCCCCGGACAGGAGCCGAGGGTCGGTCTACAATGAGCAGTTCTTC
NA,many,TRBV3-1,TRBJ2-2,CASSQGGELFF,TGTGCCAGCAGCCAAGGTGGGGAGCTGTTTTTT
NA,many,TRBV13,TRBJ1-2,CASSLGTAYYGYTF,TGTGCCAGCAGCTTAGGGACAGCATACTATGGCTACACCTTC
NA,many,TRBV3-1,TRBJ2-7,CASSQGWRSVRGVPYEQYF,TGTGCCAGCAGCCAAGGATGGAGGAGTGTACGGGGCGTGCCCTACGAGCAGTACTTC
TRBD1,many,TRBV6-6,TRBJ2-3,CASRTGVDTQYF,TGTGCCAGCAGAACAGGGGTAGATACGCAGTATTTT
TRBD2,many,TRBV5-1,TRBJ2-5,CASSGGDQETQYF,TGCGCCAGCAGCGGGGGGGATCAAGAGACCCAGTACTTC